This T cell receptor beta chain is from a study of cytomegalovirus exposure and HLA in healthy donors. Study conclusions and caveats: In vitro testing confirmed a few CMV-associated chains as specific for CMV antigens.

CDR3 length equals 14 residues. Germline CDR1 and CDR2: SNHLY and FYNNEI. V dropped 8 bases and J dropped 8; count of bases not matched to a gene: 11. As to this clone: Antigen: not known.

13 Jbeta primers and 60 Vbeta primers were used for the PCR. Using immunoSEQ multiplex PCR, the repertoire was profiled, and TCRdb retains in-frame clones only, with some absent. The sample shows roughly 100,000 clones, 70% of them seen only once. The chain is built from TRBV2 and TRBJ1-2; 10 nucleotides align to TRBD1. The sequence derives from a man aged 40-55 years in good health and CMV-seropositive. Sequenced material: PBMCs. DNA for the CDR3: TGTGCCAGCGCCGCGGGGACAGGGGTAGGGGGCTACACCTTC. Protein: CASAAGTGVGGYTF.